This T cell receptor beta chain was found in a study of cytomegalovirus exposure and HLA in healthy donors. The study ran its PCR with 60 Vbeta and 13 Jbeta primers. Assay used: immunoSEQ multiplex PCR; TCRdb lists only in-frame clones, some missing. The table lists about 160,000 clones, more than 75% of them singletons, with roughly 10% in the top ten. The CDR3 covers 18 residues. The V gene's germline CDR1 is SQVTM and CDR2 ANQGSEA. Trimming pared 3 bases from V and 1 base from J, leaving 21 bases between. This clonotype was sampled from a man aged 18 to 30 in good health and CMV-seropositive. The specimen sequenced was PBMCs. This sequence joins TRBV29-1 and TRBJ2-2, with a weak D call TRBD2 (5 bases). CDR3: CSVDDPTGRRGNTGELFF. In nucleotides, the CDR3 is TGCAGCGTTGATGACCCTACGGGGAGACGGGGGAACACCGGGGAGCTGTTTTTT.